These 2 T cell receptor beta chains came from one sample sequenced in a study of Ad26.COV2.S vaccination and SARS-CoV-2 variants. Sequencing was performed with immunoSEQ multiplex PCR; in TCRdb, only in-frame clones are kept and a portion is missing. Of about 420,000 clones detected, around 87% appear once; the ten largest clones hold about 3.6%. The treatment denotes: 15 to 20 received Ad26.COV2.S at low or high dose, single or two shots; roughly five received placebo; per-sample allocation not given. The samples were gathered on day 63 after the first injection of vaccine or placebo. The sequencing used peripheral blood, collected in a trial of Ad26.COV2.S vaccine versus placebo. These receptors all stem from a person between 18 and 65 years old who received the Ad26.COV2.S COVID-19 vaccine or a placebo.

Of note for this clone: The junction departs from germline at one end; a sequencing error may be responsible. V and J are TRBV9 and TRBJ1-2; 12 positions match TRBD1. This CDR3 has 14 residues. The V gene's germline CDR1 is SGDLS and CDR2 YYNGEE. The CDR3 DNA follows: TGTGCCAGCAGCGAGGGGACAGGGGGCGTAAAGGGGTACTTC. This codes for CASSEGTGGVKGYF.

This chain uses TRBV30 with TRBJ2-2; no reliable D call. Germline V CDR1 and CDR2: GTSNPN, SVGIG (reference sequence). This CDR3 is built from 14 residues. V lost 2 bases, J lost 0 bases, and 7 bases lay in between. CDR3: CAWSKGSNTGELFF. The DNA of the CDR3 is TGTGCCTGGAGTAAGGGTTCGAACACCGGGGAGCTGTTTTTT.